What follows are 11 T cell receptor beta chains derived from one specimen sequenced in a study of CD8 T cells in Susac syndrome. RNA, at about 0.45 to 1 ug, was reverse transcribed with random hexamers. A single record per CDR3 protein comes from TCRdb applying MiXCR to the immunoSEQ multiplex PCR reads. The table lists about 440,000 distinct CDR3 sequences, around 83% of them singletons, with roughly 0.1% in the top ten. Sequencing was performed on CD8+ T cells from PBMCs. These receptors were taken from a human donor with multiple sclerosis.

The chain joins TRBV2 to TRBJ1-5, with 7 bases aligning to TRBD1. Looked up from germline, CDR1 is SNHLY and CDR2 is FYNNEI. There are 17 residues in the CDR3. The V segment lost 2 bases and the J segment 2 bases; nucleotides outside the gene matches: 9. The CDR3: CASSEMGRGPGNQPQHF. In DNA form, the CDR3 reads TGTGCCAGCAGTGAAATGGGTAGGGGGCCGGGCAATCAGCCCCAGCATTTT. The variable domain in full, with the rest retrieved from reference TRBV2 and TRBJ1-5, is EPEVTQTPSHQVTQMGQEVILRCVPISNHLYFYWYRQILGQKVEFLVSFYNNEISEKSEIFDDQFSVERPDGSNFTLKIRSTKLEDSAMYFCASSEMGRGPGNQPQHFGDGTRLSIL.

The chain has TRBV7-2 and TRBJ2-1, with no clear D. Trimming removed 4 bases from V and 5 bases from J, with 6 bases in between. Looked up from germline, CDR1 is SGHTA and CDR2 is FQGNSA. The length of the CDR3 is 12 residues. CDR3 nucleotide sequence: TGTGCCAGCAGCTCGCCCCACAATGAGCAGTTCTTC. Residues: CASSSPHNEQFF.

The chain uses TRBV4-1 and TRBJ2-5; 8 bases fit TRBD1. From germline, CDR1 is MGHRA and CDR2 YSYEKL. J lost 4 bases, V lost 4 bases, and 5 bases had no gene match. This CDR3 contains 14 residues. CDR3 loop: CASSRQGNAETQYF. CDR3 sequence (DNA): TGCGCCAGCAGCCGACAGGGGAATGCAGAGACCCAGTACTTC.

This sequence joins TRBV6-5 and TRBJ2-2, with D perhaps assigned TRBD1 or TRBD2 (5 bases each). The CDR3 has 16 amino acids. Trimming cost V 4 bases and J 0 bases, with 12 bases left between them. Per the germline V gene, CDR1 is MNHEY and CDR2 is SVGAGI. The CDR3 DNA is TGTGCCAGCAGTTCGATCGGGACGGCGAACACCGGGGAGCTGTTTTTT. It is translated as CASSSIGTANTGELFF.

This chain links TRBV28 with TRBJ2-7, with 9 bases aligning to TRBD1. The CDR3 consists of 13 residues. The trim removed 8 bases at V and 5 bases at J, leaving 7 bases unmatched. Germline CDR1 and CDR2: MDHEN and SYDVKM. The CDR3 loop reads CASGGQGLHEQYF. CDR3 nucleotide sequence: TGTGCCAGCGGCGGACAGGGGTTACACGAGCAGTACTTC.

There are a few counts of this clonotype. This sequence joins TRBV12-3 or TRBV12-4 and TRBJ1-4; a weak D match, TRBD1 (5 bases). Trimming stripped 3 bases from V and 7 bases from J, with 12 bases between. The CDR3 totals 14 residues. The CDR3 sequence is CASSLGTSREKLFF. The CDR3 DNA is TGTGCCAGCAGTTTGGGGACCAGCCGTGAAAAACTGTTTTTT.

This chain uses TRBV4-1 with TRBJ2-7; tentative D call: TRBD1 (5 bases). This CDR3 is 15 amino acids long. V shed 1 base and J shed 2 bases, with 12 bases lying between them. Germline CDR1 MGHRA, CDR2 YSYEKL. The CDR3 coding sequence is TGCGCCAGCAGCCAAGTATCAGGGTTAACCTACGAGCAGTACTTC. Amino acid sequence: CASSQVSGLTYEQYF.

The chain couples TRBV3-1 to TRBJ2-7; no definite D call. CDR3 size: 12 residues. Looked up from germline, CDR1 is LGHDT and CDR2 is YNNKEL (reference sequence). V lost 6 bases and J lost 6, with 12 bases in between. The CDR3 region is CASRKWTGEQYF. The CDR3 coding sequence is TGTGCCAGCAGAAAATGGACGGGCGAGCAGTACTTC.

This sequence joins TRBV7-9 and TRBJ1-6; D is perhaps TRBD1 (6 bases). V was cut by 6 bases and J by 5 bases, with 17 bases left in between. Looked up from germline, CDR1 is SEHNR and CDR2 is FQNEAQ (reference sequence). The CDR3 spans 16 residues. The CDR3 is CASRSPETGNNSPLHF. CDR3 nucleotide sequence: TGTGCCAGCAGGTCCCCGGAAACAGGGAATAATTCACCCCTCCACTTT.

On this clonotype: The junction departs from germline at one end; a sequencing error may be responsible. Written as DNA, the CDR3 is TGTGCCGTCAGTGACGGGGCGGGAGGGCCCACAGATACGCAGTATTTT. Amino acid sequence: CAVSDGAGGPTDTQYF. The rearrangement uses TRBV10-3 and TRBJ2-3, with 9 bases aligning to TRBD2. The germline CDR1 and CDR2 sequences are ENHRY and SYGVKD. The CDR3 loop spans 16 amino acids.

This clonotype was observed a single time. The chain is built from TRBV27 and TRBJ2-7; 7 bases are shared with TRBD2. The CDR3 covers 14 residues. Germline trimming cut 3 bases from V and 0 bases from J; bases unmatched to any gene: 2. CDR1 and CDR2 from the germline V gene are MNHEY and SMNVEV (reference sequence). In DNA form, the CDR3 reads TGTGCCAGCAGTTTGCGGGGGAACTCCTACGAGCAGTACTTC. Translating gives CASSLRGNSYEQYF.